This T cell receptor beta chain was obtained from a study of cytomegalovirus exposure and HLA in healthy donors. For the study at large: The same platform as the approximately 700 first-cohort repertoires was used for the 90 to 150 validation repertoires, a later analysis reported. Study-level results: Within the approximately 130 validation repertoires, first-cohort TCR clusters tended to co-occur, according to a later analysis. The investigators catalogued 164 TCR beta chains as cytomegalovirus-associated.

In the case of this clone: What it binds is not known.

V was pared by 3 bases and J by 2 bases, with 7 bases of the junction left unmatched. The germline V gene encodes CDR1 SGHVS and CDR2 FQNEAQ. The CDR3 is 15 residues long. Assay used: immunoSEQ multiplex PCR; TCRdb lists only in-frame clones, some missing. This table holds fewer than 200,000 clones, approximately 86% found once. The rearrangement uses TRBV7-8 and TRBJ2-7; 7 nucleotides line up with TRBD2. The clonotype comes from a man between 18 and 29 years old in good health and CMV-seropositive. Sequenced sample: PBMCs. CDR3 coding DNA: TGTGCCAGCAGCTTCTCGGGAGGAGAAACCTACGAGCAGTACTTC. This gives the protein CASSFSGGETYEQYF.